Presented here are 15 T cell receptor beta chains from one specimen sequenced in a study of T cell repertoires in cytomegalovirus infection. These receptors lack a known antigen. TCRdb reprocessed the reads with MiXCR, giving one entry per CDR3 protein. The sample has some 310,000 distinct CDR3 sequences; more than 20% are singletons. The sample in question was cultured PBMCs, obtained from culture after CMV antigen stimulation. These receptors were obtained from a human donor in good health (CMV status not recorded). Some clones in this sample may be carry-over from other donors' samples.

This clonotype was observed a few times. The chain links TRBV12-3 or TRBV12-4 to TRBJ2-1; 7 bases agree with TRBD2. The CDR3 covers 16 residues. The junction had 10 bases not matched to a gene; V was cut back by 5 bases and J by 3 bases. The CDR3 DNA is TGTGCCAGCAGTCCCTCAATAGCGGGCCACTACAATGAGCAGTTCTTC. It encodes CASSPSIAGHYNEQFF.

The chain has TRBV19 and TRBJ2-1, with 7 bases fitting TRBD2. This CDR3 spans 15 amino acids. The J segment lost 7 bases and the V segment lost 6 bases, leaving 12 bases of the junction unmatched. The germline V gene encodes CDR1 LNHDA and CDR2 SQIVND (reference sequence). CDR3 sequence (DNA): TGTGCCAGTAGCGGCGGAGCGGGACGGGGAAATGAGCAGTTCTTC. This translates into CASSGGAGRGNEQFF.

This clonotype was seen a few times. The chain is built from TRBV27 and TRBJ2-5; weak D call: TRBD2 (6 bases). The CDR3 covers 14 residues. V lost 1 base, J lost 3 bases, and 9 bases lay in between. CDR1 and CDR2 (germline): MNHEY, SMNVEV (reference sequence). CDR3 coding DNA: TGTGCCAGCAGTTTATGGGCTAGCGAAGAGACCCAGTACTTC. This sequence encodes CASSLWASEETQYF.

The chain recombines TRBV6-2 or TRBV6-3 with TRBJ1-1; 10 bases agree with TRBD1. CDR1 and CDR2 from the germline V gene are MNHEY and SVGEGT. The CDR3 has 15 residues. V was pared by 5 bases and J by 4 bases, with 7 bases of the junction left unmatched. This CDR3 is CASSKGDRGSTEAFF. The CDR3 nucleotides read TGTGCCAGCAGTAAAGGGGACAGGGGATCCACTGAAGCTTTCTTT.

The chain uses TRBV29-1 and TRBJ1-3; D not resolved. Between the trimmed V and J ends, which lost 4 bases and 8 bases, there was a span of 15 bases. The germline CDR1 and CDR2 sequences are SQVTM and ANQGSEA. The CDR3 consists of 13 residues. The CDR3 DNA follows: TGCAGCGTTGGGCGTGCCGATGGTTACACCATATATTTT. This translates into CSVGRADGYTIYF.

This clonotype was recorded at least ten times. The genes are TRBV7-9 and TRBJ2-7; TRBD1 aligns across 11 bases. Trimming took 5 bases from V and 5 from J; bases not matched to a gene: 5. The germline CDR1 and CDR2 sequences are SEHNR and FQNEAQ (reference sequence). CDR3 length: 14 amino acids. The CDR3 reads CASSPRTGGHEQYF. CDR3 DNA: TGTGCCAGCAGCCCGCGGACAGGGGGCCACGAGCAGTACTTC.

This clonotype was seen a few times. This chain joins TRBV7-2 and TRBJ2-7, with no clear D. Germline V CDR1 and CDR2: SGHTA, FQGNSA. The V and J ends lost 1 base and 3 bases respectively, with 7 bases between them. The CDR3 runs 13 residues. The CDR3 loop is CASSLGPGYEQYV. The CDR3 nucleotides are TGTGCCAGCAGCTTAGGACCAGGCTACGAGCAGTACGTC.

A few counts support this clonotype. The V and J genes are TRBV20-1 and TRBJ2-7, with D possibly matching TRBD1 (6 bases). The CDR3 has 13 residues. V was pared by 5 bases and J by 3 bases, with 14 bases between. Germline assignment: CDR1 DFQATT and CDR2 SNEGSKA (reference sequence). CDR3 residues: CSADPGQRYEQYF. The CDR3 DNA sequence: TGCAGTGCTGACCCCGGACAGCGCTACGAGCAGTACTTC.

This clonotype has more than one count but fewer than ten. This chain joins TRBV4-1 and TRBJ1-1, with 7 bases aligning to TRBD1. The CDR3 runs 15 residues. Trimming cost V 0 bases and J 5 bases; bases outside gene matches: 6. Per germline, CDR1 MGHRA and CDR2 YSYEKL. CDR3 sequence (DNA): TGCGCCAGCAGCCAAGATCGAGGGGGCTGGACTGAAGCTTTCTTT. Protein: CASSQDRGGWTEAFF.

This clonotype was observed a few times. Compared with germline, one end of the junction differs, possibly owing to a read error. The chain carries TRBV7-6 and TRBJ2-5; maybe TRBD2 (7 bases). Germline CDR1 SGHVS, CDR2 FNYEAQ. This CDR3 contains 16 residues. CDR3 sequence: CASNSLGAGAQETQYF. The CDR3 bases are TGTGCTAGCAACTCCCTGGGGGCGGGAGCCCAGGAGACCCAGTACTTC.

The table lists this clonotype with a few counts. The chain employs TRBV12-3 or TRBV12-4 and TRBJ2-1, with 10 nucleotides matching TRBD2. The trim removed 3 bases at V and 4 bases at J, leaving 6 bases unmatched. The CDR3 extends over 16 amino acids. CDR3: CASSFAAGGQYNEQFF. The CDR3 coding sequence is TGTGCCAGCAGTTTCGCAGCGGGAGGGCAATACAATGAGCAGTTCTTC.

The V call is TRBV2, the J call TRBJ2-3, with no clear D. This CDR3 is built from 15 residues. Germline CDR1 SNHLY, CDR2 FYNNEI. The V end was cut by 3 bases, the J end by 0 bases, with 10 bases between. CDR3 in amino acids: CASSEDRISTDTQYF. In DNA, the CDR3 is TGTGCCAGCAGTGAGGATCGAATAAGCACAGATACGCAGTATTTT.

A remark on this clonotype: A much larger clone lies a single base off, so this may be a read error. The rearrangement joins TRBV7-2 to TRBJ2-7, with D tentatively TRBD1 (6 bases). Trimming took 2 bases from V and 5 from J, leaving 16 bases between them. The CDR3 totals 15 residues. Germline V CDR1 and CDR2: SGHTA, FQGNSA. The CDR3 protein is CASSLFTGRLDEQYF. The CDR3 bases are TGTGCCAGCAGCTTATTCACAGGGAGACTCGACGAGCAGTACTTC. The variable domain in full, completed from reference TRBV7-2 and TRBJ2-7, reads GAGVSQSPSNKVTEKGKDVELRCDPISGHTALYWYRQSLGQGLEFLIYFQGNSAPDKSGLPSDRFSAERTGGSVSTLTIQRTQQEDSAVYLCASSLFTGRLDEQYFGPGTRLTVT.

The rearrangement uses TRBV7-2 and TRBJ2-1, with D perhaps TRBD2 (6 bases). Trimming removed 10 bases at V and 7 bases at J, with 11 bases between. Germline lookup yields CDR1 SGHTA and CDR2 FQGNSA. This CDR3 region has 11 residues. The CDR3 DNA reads TGTGCCACGGGGGACTTTAATGAGCAGTTCTTC. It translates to CATGDFNEQFF.

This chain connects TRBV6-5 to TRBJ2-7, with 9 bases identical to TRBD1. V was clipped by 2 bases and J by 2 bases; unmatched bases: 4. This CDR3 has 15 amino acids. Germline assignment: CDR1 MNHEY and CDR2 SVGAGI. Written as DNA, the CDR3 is TGTGCCAGCAGTTACAAAGGACAGGGGCCCTACGAGCAGTACTTC. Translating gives CASSYKGQGPYEQYF.